What follows describes a single T cell receptor beta chain. These data belong to a study of blood T cell repertoires in COVID-19. Study-wide context: Material from acute and convalescent COVID-19 was sourced from the United States, Italy and Spain. T cells, B-cell-depleted T cells, or PBMCs provided the cDNA or gDNA that served as material.

The repertoire was sequenced with immunoSEQ multiplex PCR; TCRdb's copy has only in-frame clones and lacks some. Of some 320,000 clones listed, roughly 89% are singletons. Between the trimmed V and J ends, which lost 7 bases and 6 bases, there was a span of 12 bases. The CDR3 is 13 residues long. Seattle researchers signed up patients amid active infection and tracked them longitudinally. The sample taken for sequencing was peripheral blood. The receptor's source is a woman in her 30s with COVID-19, enrolled during active disease. The gene calls are TRBV12-3 or TRBV12-4 and TRBJ1-4; D remains unclear. CDR3 sequence: CASIGLLDEKLFF. The DNA for the CDR3 is TGTGCCAGCATAGGACTGCTTGATGAAAAACTGTTTTTT.